Shown below are 12 T cell receptor beta chains from a single sample sequenced in a study of beta chain features in type 1 diabetes. The study's findings and limits: TCRB CDR3 length was moderately but significantly reduced in all four CD4+ subsets of Type 1 diabetes patients.

Their cognate antigens are unknown. Expressed TCRB transcripts got sequenced, as all isolated RNA was reverse transcribed. The assay was immunoSEQ multiplex PCR, and TCRdb's table has in-frame clones only and misses some. This repertoire shows about 390,000 clones, 8% to 10% found once; its top ten account for around 0.66%. Input material: central memory CD4+ T cells from blood. The receptor source for this set is a man younger than 40 with type 1 diabetes.

This clone was recorded at least ten times. CDR3 DNA sequence: TGTGCCAGCAGCTTTGCAGGTTCTGGAAACACCATATATTTT. Amino acid sequence: CASSFAGSGNTIYF. The chain couples TRBV7-6 to TRBJ1-3; D uncertain. V lost 3 bases to trimming and J lost 1 base, with 7 bases between them. Germline-derived CDR1 and CDR2 are SGHVS and FNYEAQ. The CDR3 consists of 14 residues. Full variable domain (remainder filled in from reference TRBV7-6 and TRBJ1-3): GAGVSQSPRYKVTKRGQDVALRCDPISGHVSLYWYRQALGQGPEFLTYFNYEAQQDKSGLPNDRFSAERPEGSISTLTIQRTEQRDSAMYRCASSFAGSGNTIYFGEGSWLTVV.

Many counts were recorded for this clone. The V call is TRBV28, the J call TRBJ2-2, with D possibly TRBD2 on 5 matching bases. Trimming left V 2 bases short and J 2 bases short, with 9 bases between. Germline CDR1 reads MDHEN; CDR2 reads SYDVKM. The CDR3 consists of 15 residues. Written as DNA, the CDR3 is TGTGCCAGCAGTTTACCCGGGATAAACACCGGGGAGCTGTTTTTT. Protein sequence: CASSLPGINTGELFF.

This clone has more than one count but fewer than ten. The genes are TRBV5-6 and TRBJ1-1, with a tentative D call TRBD1 (5 bases). The V gene lost 0 bases and the J gene lost 7 bases, with 13 bases spanning the gap. The CDR3 consists of 14 residues. Germline V gives CDR1 SGHDT, CDR2 YYEEEE. The CDR3 bases are TGTGCCAGCAGCTTGGGGGCGTACGACAGTGAAGCTTTCTTT. It is translated as CASSLGAYDSEAFF.

The chain is built from TRBV9 and TRBJ2-1, with D tentatively TRBD1 (7 bases). The V and J ends lost 0 bases and 12 bases respectively, with 16 bases between them. Germline lookup yields CDR1 SGDLS and CDR2 YYNGEE. The CDR3 covers 14 residues. The CDR3 protein is CASSVVQGGPGQFF. The DNA of the CDR3 is TGTGCCAGCAGCGTAGTGCAGGGGGGCCCTGGGCAGTTCTTC.

This clone was seen repeatedly, ten times or more. The chain joins TRBV6-6 to TRBJ2-1; 8 bases line up with TRBD2. The germline CDR1 and CDR2 sequences are MNHNY and SVGAGI (reference sequence). The CDR3 sequence is 15 residues long. The V gene end was trimmed by 6 bases and the J gene end by 5 bases; junction bases not matched to a gene: 9. CDR3 loop: CASSSPPGGNNEQFF. CDR3 coding DNA: TGTGCCAGCAGCTCCCCGCCGGGAGGGAACAATGAGCAGTTCTTC.

This clone was counted between two and nine times. The genes are TRBV7-6 and TRBJ2-6, with unresolved D. V was shortened by 2 bases and J by 3 bases, with 8 bases between the two germline ends. CDR3 length: 15 amino acids. CDR1 is SGHVS and CDR2 is FNYEAQ in the germline V gene. The CDR3, as DNA: TGTGCCAGCAGCTTAAGGCCTGGTGGGGCCAACGTCCTGACTTTC. Encoded protein: CASSLRPGGANVLTF.

The genes are TRBV4-2 and TRBJ2-4, with 10 bases that match TRBD1. Trimming cost V 1 base and J 7 bases; bases outside gene matches: 10. The CDR3 consists of 17 residues. Per the germline V gene, CDR1 is LGHNA and CDR2 is YNFKEQ. The CDR3 sequence: CASSQVLGQGVGNIQYF. The DNA of the CDR3 is TGTGCCAGCAGCCAAGTCTTAGGACAGGGGGTGGGGAACATTCAGTACTTC.

This clone occurred once. In DNA, the CDR3 is TGTGCCAGCAGGGGTCTCGCCGAACCGCCCCAGCATTTT. Amino acids: CASRGLAEPPQHF. The rearrangement uses TRBV6-1 and TRBJ1-5; D is ambiguous. The CDR3 consists of 13 residues. Trimming cost V 6 bases and J 9 bases, with 15 bases left between them. Germline loops: CDR1 MNHNS, CDR2 SASEGT.

CDR3 region: CASSRNSYTDTQYF. The CDR3 DNA reads TGTGCCAGCAGCCGAAACTCCTACACAGATACGCAGTATTTT. V gene TRBV12-1 combines with J gene TRBJ2-3; the table assigns TRBD2, which was not confirmed against the DNA. TRBV12-1 is marked as a pseudogene. This CDR3 has 14 amino acids.

This clone was seen a single time. V and J are TRBV11-2 and TRBJ2-1; the match to TRBD2 covers 8 bases. This CDR3 contains 18 residues. Germline CDR1 SGHAT, CDR2 FQNNGV. V gave up 2 bases and J gave up 9 bases; unmatched junction bases: 18. The chain's CDR3 is CASSLRWSSGIDSSEQFF. CDR3 bases: TGTGCCAGCAGCTTAAGGTGGAGTAGCGGGATAGATAGTAGTGAGCAGTTCTTC.

This clone was detected only a few times. The chain employs TRBV7-2 and TRBJ2-5; maybe TRBD2 (5 bases). This CDR3 has 15 residues. Germline V gene data show CDR1 as SGHTA and CDR2 as FQGNSA. The germline V and J ends were trimmed by 4 bases and 4 bases, with 16 bases remaining between them. The CDR3 loop reads CASSYLSLGGETQYF. The CDR3 coding sequence is TGTGCCAGCAGCTATCTGAGCCTCGGAGGAGAGACCCAGTACTTC. The complete variable domain, with remaining parts taken from reference TRBV7-2 and TRBJ2-5, reads GAGVSQSPSNKVTEKGKDVELRCDPISGHTALYWYRQSLGQGLEFLIYFQGNSAPDKSGLPSDRFSAERTGGSVSTLTIQRTQQEDSAVYLCASSYLSLGGETQYFGPGTRLLVL.

The J gene is TRBJ2-6, the V gene TRBV5-5; D is possibly TRBD1 (6 bases). The V gene's germline CDR1 is SGHKS and CDR2 YYEKEE (reference sequence). The CDR3 is made up of 15 amino acids. Between the trimmed V and J ends, which lost 4 bases and 1 base, there was a span of 9 bases. CDR3 protein: CASSADSSGANVLTF. The CDR3 DNA reads TGTGCCAGCAGCGCGGACAGTTCTGGGGCCAACGTCCTGACTTTC.